Presented here are 11 T cell receptor beta chains from one specimen sequenced in a study of blood T cells in healthy people across ages. Primers used in a second PCR of roughly 6 to 12 cycles were a sample-barcoded 5' primer and a J-beta primer mix. Using its own MiXCR run on the 5' RACE reads, TCRdb lists one record per CDR3 protein. The sample lists over 600,000 distinct CDR3 sequences, under 25% seen once, with approximately 3.7% in the top ten. Sequencing used blood. The receptor set was obtained from a man between 65 and 79 years old in good health.

Written as DNA, the CDR3 is TGTGCCAGCAGCTTAGCTCCGACAGGGAGGGGTTTCAACTATGGCTACACCTTC. Translation gives CASSLAPTGRGFNYGYTF. This rearrangement joins TRBV7-9 to TRBJ1-2; 7 bases agree with TRBD1. The CDR3 has 18 residues. The V gene's germline CDR1 is SEHNR and CDR2 FQNEAQ (reference sequence). Losses at the gene ends were 0 bases for V and 2 bases for J; bases not matched to a gene: 12.

This clonotype has a handful of counts. This chain connects TRBV6-5 to TRBJ2-1; TRBD2 matches at 11 bases. Germline-derived CDR1 and CDR2 are MNHEY and SVGAGI. CDR3 size: 15 residues. J gave up 9 bases and V 6 bases, and 10 bases lay outside the gene matches. The CDR3 reads CASRRLAGPKSEQFF. As DNA, the CDR3 is TGTGCCAGCAGGCGACTAGCGGGACCGAAAAGTGAGCAGTTCTTC.

In its sample, this clonotype was seen a few times. The rearrangement joins TRBV4-1 to TRBJ2-1, with 8 bases that match TRBD2. The CDR3 loop spans 15 amino acids. Germline trimming cut 4 bases from V and 6 bases from J; bases unmatched to any gene: 8. Germline-derived CDR1 and CDR2 are MGHRA and YSYEKL. CDR3 in amino acids: CASSPPGTRPNEQFF. The DNA of the CDR3 is TGCGCCAGCAGCCCCCCCGGGACTAGACCCAATGAGCAGTTCTTC.

This clonotype has just a few counts. This rearrangement joins TRBV20-1 to TRBJ1-2; D not certain. CDR1 DFQATT and CDR2 SNEGSKA come from the germline V gene (reference sequence). The CDR3 loop spans 14 amino acids. V was pared by 0 bases and J by 2 bases, with 10 bases between. The CDR3 DNA sequence: TGCAGTGCTAGAGATACCGCCTCCAACTATGGCTACACCTTC. This translates into CSARDTASNYGYTF.

The chain carries TRBV10-3 and TRBJ2-3; TRBD2 matches 11 bases. Germline V gene data show CDR1 as ENHRY and CDR2 as SYGVKD. The CDR3 extends over 16 amino acids. The V segment lost 2 bases and the J segment 3 bases; nucleotides outside the gene matches: 4. CDR3 in DNA: TGTGCCATCAGTGAGACTAGCGGGAGCATAACAGATACGCAGTATTTT. Protein: CAISETSGSITDTQYF.

This clonotype was counted a few times. This sequence joins TRBV5-5 and TRBJ1-1, with D possibly matching TRBD1 (5 bases). V lost 2 bases and J lost 7, with 21 bases in between. The CDR3 runs 16 residues. Per germline, CDR1 SGHKS and CDR2 YYEKEE (reference sequence). CDR3 sequence reads: CASSFGTAGIYDEAFF. The CDR3 DNA sequence: TGTGCCAGCAGCTTTGGGACGGCCGGGATATACGATGAAGCTTTCTTT.

V usage is TRBV10-3 and J usage is TRBJ1-1; D uncertain. There are 13 residues in the CDR3. V shed 0 bases and J shed 6 bases, with 8 bases lying between them. In germline, CDR1 is ENHRY, CDR2 SYGVKD. The CDR3, as DNA: TGTGCCATCAGTGAGTCGAGTGTTCCTGAAGCTTTCTTT. This gives the protein CAISESSVPEAFF.

The genes are TRBV7-8 and TRBJ2-3, with 7 bases fitting TRBD2. The CDR3 contains 21 residues. Trimming took 1 base from V and 7 from J; bases not matched to a gene: 26. Germline lookup yields CDR1 SGHVS and CDR2 FQNEAQ. The CDR3, as DNA: TGTGCCAGCAGCTTAGGCGTGACAGCATTCGGGGCTAGCGGTTACCTCCATACGCAGTATTTT. This translates into CASSLGVTAFGASGYLHTQYF.

The gene calls are TRBV19 and TRBJ1-2, with TRBD1 identical over 9 bases. Trimming cost V 4 bases and J 4 bases; bases outside gene matches: 10. In germline, CDR1 is LNHDA, CDR2 SQIVND (reference sequence). The CDR3 is made up of 16 amino acids. The CDR3 sequence is CASSREGQGRTYGYTF. DNA of the CDR3: TGTGCCAGTAGTAGAGAAGGACAGGGGCGGACCTATGGCTACACCTTC.

CDR3 in DNA: TGTGCCAGCAGCTCCCGAAACGGACCTTTCTACGAGCAGTACTTC. Translation gives CASSSRNGPFYEQYF. The chain recombines TRBV7-2 with TRBJ2-7; no firm D call. The CDR3 totals 15 residues. Trimming shortened V by 4 bases and J by 3 bases, and 16 bases separated the two germline ends. The germline V gene has CDR1 SGHTA and CDR2 FQGNSA.

The chain recombines TRBV20-1 with TRBJ1-2; maybe TRBD1 (5 bases). CDR1 and CDR2 (germline): DFQATT, SNEGSKA (reference sequence). The CDR3 consists of 18 residues. Deletions cut 3 bases from V and 3 bases from J, with 26 bases between. CDR3 loop: CSARYLAGPFPEDYGYTF. The CDR3, as DNA: TGCAGTGCTAGGTACCTAGCGGGGCCTTTCCCGGAGGACTATGGCTACACCTTC.